The 26 T cell receptor beta chains reported below all come from one sample, sequenced in a study of shared clonotypes between healthy human individuals. CD45RO-negative, CCR7-selected cells formed the naive CD8 fraction, which excluded terminally differentiated effector memory CD45RA+ cells. Produced via immunoSEQ multiplex PCR; TCRdb's table is partial and in-frame only. Among about 820,000 clones listed, around 93% were seen once. The sample consisted of naive CD8+ T cells sorted from blood. The receptors derive from a young man in good health.

The genes are TRBV15 and TRBJ2-1; the match to TRBD2 covers 7 bases. Germline CDR1 and CDR2: LNHNV and YYDKDF (reference sequence). The junction had 12 bases not matched to a gene; V was cut back by 4 bases and J by 9 bases. The CDR3 spans 15 residues. CDR3: CATSTYQTSSTEQFF. CDR3 sequence (DNA): TGTGCCACCAGCACTTATCAGACTAGCTCCACTGAGCAGTTCTTC.

This clone was observed a single time. The chain links TRBV7-8 to TRBJ2-3, with D possibly being TRBD2 (6 bases). With 3 bases removed from V and 5 bases from J, the gap between germline ends came to 9 bases. There are 13 residues in the CDR3. Per the germline V gene, CDR1 is SGHVS and CDR2 is FQNEAQ. The CDR3 protein is CASSFTSQDTQYF. DNA of the CDR3: TGTGCCAGCAGCTTTACTAGCCAAGATACGCAGTATTTT.

The chain employs TRBV27 and TRBJ2-7; tentative D call: TRBD2 (6 bases). The germline CDR1 and CDR2 sequences are MNHEY and SMNVEV (reference sequence). Trimming cost V 5 bases and J 12 bases, with 20 bases left between them. The CDR3 sequence is 13 residues long. CDR3 protein: CASSPPGREIGYF. The DNA for the CDR3 is TGTGCCAGCAGTCCCCCCGGTCGGGAGATAGGGTACTTC.

V usage is TRBV7-3 and J usage is TRBJ2-7, with a tentative D call TRBD2 (5 bases). Looked up from germline, CDR1 is SGHTA and CDR2 is FQGTGA. This CDR3 has 14 amino acids. Trimming took off 5 bases at V and 3 bases at J, with 14 bases between the two ends. Here the CDR3 reads CASSPQPGVYEQYF. For the CDR3, the DNA is TGTGCCAGCAGCCCGCAACCCGGGGTCTACGAGCAGTACTTC.

As regards this clone: Different DNA sequences within this sample yield the same CDR3. The V and J genes are TRBV7-9 and TRBJ2-1; D may be TRBD1 (5 bases). The V end was cut by 1 base, the J end by 0 bases, with 7 bases between. From germline, CDR1 is SEHNR and CDR2 FQNEAQ (reference sequence). CDR3 length equals 15 residues. CDR3 residues: CASSLEQGSYNEQFF. The CDR3 DNA reads TGTGCCAGCAGCTTAGAGCAGGGCTCCTACAATGAGCAGTTCTTC. The whole variable domain, remainder taken from reference TRBV7-9 and TRBJ2-1, is DTGVSQNPRHKITKRGQNVTFRCDPISEHNRLYWYRQTLGQGPEFLTYFQNEAQLEKSRLLSDRFSAERPKGSFSTLEIQRTEQGDSAMYLCASSLEQGSYNEQFFGPGTRLTVL.

The chain carries TRBV19 and TRBJ2-7, with TRBD2 matching over 7 bases. The CDR3 has 15 amino acids. Germline CDR1 and CDR2: LNHDA and SQIVND (reference sequence). The ends lost 5 bases at V and 5 bases at J; junction bases unmatched: 12. The CDR3 here is CASSPEGQAGDEQYF. CDR3 DNA: TGTGCCAGTAGTCCCGAGGGGCAGGCGGGGGACGAGCAGTACTTC.

This chain joins TRBV18 and TRBJ2-3; D remains ambiguous. Germline V lookup: CDR1 KGHSH, CDR2 LQKENI. V lost 1 base and J lost 2, with 4 bases in between. CDR3 length equals 13 residues. CDR3 protein: CASSPHNTDTQYF. The CDR3 DNA reads as TGTGCCAGCTCACCACACAACACAGATACGCAGTATTTT.

This sequence joins TRBV6-1 and TRBJ2-2, with D possibly TRBD1 on 5 matching bases. The CDR3 is made up of 16 amino acids. Germline-derived CDR1 and CDR2 are MNHNS and SASEGT. Deletions cut 2 bases from V and 2 bases from J, with 12 bases between. As DNA, the CDR3 is TGTGCCAGCAGTGAAAGTTACAGGCTAAACACCGGGGAGCTGTTTTTT. This sequence encodes CASSESYRLNTGELFF.

This chain connects TRBV9 to TRBJ2-3, with no clear D. Trimming removed 0 bases at V and 1 base at J, with 6 bases between. The CDR3 sequence is 14 residues long. Per the germline V gene, CDR1 is SGDLS and CDR2 is YYNGEE. The CDR3 spells CASSVGWGTDTQYF. In nucleotides, the CDR3 is TGTGCCAGCAGCGTAGGGTGGGGCACAGATACGCAGTATTTT. The full variable domain, its missing parts supplied by reference TRBV9 and TRBJ2-3, is DSGVTQTPKHLITATGQRVTLRCSPRSGDLSVYWYQQSLDQGLQFLIQYYNGEERAKGNILERFSAQQFPDLHSELNLSSLELGDSALYFCASSVGWGTDTQYFGPGTRLTVL.

This chain links TRBV9 with TRBJ2-7; 8 nucleotides line up with TRBD2. This CDR3 contains 15 residues. Trimming at V came to 5 bases and at J to 3 bases, leaving 10 bases not matched to a gene. Germline V lookup: CDR1 SGDLS, CDR2 YYNGEE. The CDR3 bases are TGTGCCAGCAGTAGTGCGGGAGGAACACTCTACGAGCAGTACTTC. The encoded protein is CASSSAGGTLYEQYF.

This rearrangement joins TRBV6-1 to TRBJ2-7; 7 nucleotides line up with TRBD1. The CDR3 has 15 residues. CDR1 MNHNS and CDR2 SASEGT come from the germline V gene. The J segment lost 3 bases and the V segment lost 2 bases, leaving 7 bases of the junction unmatched. The CDR3 DNA follows: TGTGCCAGCAGTGAATGGGACAGCGAAAGCTACGAGCAGTACTTC. Its protein product is CASSEWDSESYEQYF.

V usage is TRBV7-9 and J usage is TRBJ2-1; D remains ambiguous. Germline V lookup: CDR1 SEHNR, CDR2 FQNEAQ (reference sequence). The CDR3 length is 18 residues. V shed 4 bases and J shed 5 bases, with 24 bases lying between them. The CDR3 coding sequence is TGTGCCAGCAGCTCAACCCTTAGTGTAGGCCCAGCAGACAATGAGCAGTTCTTC. Its translation is CASSSTLSVGPADNEQFF.

This sequence joins TRBV29-1 and TRBJ2-1, with 10 bases that match TRBD1. J lost 8 bases, V lost 2 bases, and 9 bases had no gene match. From germline, CDR1 is SQVTM and CDR2 ANQGSEA. The CDR3 is made up of 15 amino acids. CDR3 sequence (DNA): TGCAGCGTTGAAACACCGGGACAGGGGTGGGATGAGCAGTTCTTC. Translation: CSVETPGQGWDEQFF.

CDR3: CASSVGSGSDYEQFF. CDR3 in DNA: TGTGCCAGCAGCGTAGGCAGCGGGAGTGACTATGAGCAGTTCTTC. V gene TRBV9 combines with J gene TRBJ2-1, with 8 bases that match TRBD2. This CDR3 has 15 residues. Losses at the gene ends were 0 bases for V and 8 bases for J; bases not matched to a gene: 7. CDR1 and CDR2 from the germline V gene are SGDLS and YYNGEE.

V is TRBV4-1 and J is TRBJ2-3; weak D call: TRBD1 (6 bases). CDR3 length: 18 amino acids. Germline CDR1 and CDR2: MGHRA and YSYEKL. Trimming removed 3 bases from V and 6 bases from J, with 25 bases in between. The CDR3 nucleotides read TGCGCCAGCAGCCACTCCCCCCATCTCGACAGGCGGCCGGATACGCAGTATTTT. This encodes CASSHSPHLDRRPDTQYF.

V gene TRBV9 combines with J gene TRBJ1-4; D might be TRBD1 (5 bases). Germline V gives CDR1 SGDLS, CDR2 YYNGEE. The CDR3 loop spans 16 amino acids. The V gene lost 4 bases and the J gene lost 8 bases, with 21 bases spanning the gap. CDR3 protein: CASSSSKERGGEKLFF. The CDR3 nucleotides are TGTGCCAGCAGCTCATCGAAGGAACGGGGGGGAGAAAAACTGTTTTTT.

This clone was detected once. The chain links TRBV2 to TRBJ1-5; a weak D match, TRBD1 (5 bases). CDR3 length equals 13 residues. Between the trimmed V and J ends, which lost 6 bases and 3 bases, there was a span of 9 bases. Per the germline V gene, CDR1 is SNHLY and CDR2 is FYNNEI. The CDR3 loop is CASRQEINQPQHF. The CDR3 DNA sequence: TGTGCCAGCAGACAGGAAATCAATCAGCCCCAGCATTTT.

The V gene is TRBV28, the J gene TRBJ2-7; 11 positions agree with TRBD2. There are 16 residues in the CDR3. Germline values: CDR1 MDHEN, CDR2 SYDVKM. V gave up 0 bases and J gave up 6 bases; unmatched junction bases: 7. Here the CDR3 DNA reads TGTGCCAGCAGTTTATGGGTCCTAGCGGGAGGAACCGAGCAGTACTTC. It codes for CASSLWVLAGGTEQYF.

The V gene is TRBV29-1, the J gene TRBJ2-1, with a weak D call TRBD2 (7 bases). CDR1 is SQVTM, CDR2 ANQGSEA, per germline. Trimming left V 7 bases short and J 4 bases short, with 20 bases between. The CDR3 consists of 15 residues. CDR3 region: CSGGGGASGYNEQFF. Written as DNA, the CDR3 is TGCAGCGGCGGAGGGGGGGCTAGCGGATACAATGAGCAGTTCTTC.

The V call is TRBV5-6, the J call TRBJ2-3; D is tentatively TRBD1 or TRBD2 (5 bases each). V was clipped by 4 bases and J by 0 bases, with 6 bases between them. This CDR3 is built from 13 residues. In germline, CDR1 is SGHDT, CDR2 YYEEEE. Here the CDR3 reads CASSRDSTDTQYF. For the CDR3, the DNA is TGTGCCAGCAGCCGGGACAGCACAGATACGCAGTATTTT. Variable domain in full (rest from reference TRBV5-6 and TRBJ2-3): DAGVTQSPTHLIKTRGQQVTLRCSPKSGHDTVSWYQQALGQGPQFIFQYYEEEERQRGNFPDRFSGHQFPNYSSELNVNALLLGDSALYLCASSRDSTDTQYFGPGTRLTVL.

V usage is TRBV7-8 and J usage is TRBJ1-1; D not certain. The ends were cut back, 9 bases at V and 2 bases at J, with 13 bases in the middle. The CDR3 runs to 13 residues. In germline, CDR1 is SGHVS, CDR2 FQNEAQ. CDR3 coding DNA: TGTGCCAGTTGCAGTTTATTTAACACTGAAGCTTTCTTT. This codes for CASCSLFNTEAFF.

The chain combines TRBV11-3 with TRBJ2-1; TRBD1 is a possible D gene (6 bases). Germline-derived CDR1 and CDR2 are SGHNT and YENEEA. Trimming pared 2 bases from V and 6 bases from J, leaving 14 bases between. The CDR3 has 15 residues. The CDR3 DNA reads TGTGCCAGCAGCTTAAGAGGGGGATCCCCCAATGAGCAGTTCTTC. Its translation: CASSLRGGSPNEQFF.

The chain uses TRBV5-6 and TRBJ2-2; 8 bases agree with TRBD2. Germline V gene lookup returns CDR1 SGHDT and CDR2 YYEEEE. The CDR3 sequence is 18 residues long. Germline trimming cut 0 bases from V and 6 bases from J; bases unmatched to any gene: 13. The CDR3 DNA follows: TGTGCCAGCAGCTTGGCCGGGACTAGATTGAGGTGGGCCGGGGAGCTGTTTTTT. Its protein is CASSLAGTRLRWAGELFF.

CDR3 DNA sequence: TGTGCCAGCTCACTAGGACAGGGAGTCACTGAAGCTTTCTTT. Protein: CASSLGQGVTEAFF. The chain carries TRBV18 and TRBJ1-1; TRBD1 matches at 8 bases. The J segment lost 4 bases and the V segment lost 4 bases, leaving 5 bases of the junction unmatched. The CDR3 runs 14 residues. Germline V gene lookup returns CDR1 KGHSH and CDR2 LQKENI. Variable domain in full (rest from reference TRBV18 and TRBJ1-1): NAGVMQNPRHLVRRRGQEARLRCSPMKGHSHVYWYRQLPEEGLKFMVYLQKENIIDESGMPKERFSAEFPKEGPSILRIQQVVRGDSAAYFCASSLGQGVTEAFFGQGTRLTVV.

The chain combines TRBV7-9 with TRBJ2-1; D remains unclear. Germline CDR1 SEHNR, CDR2 FQNEAQ (reference sequence). The V end lost 6 bases, the J end lost 9 bases, and 15 bases lay between the germline ends. This CDR3 spans 13 amino acids. In DNA, the CDR3 is TGTGCCAGCAGGTCTTCTGCTGGCCTTGAGCAGTTCTTC. Translating gives CASRSSAGLEQFF.

The chain links TRBV9 to TRBJ2-3, with D maybe TRBD2 (6 bases). V dropped 3 bases and J dropped 4 bases, with 18 bases sitting between them. CDR1 is SGDLS, CDR2 YYNGEE, per germline. This CDR3 has 16 amino acids. CDR3 in amino acids: CASSAETSLEADTQYF. DNA of the CDR3: TGTGCCAGCAGCGCAGAAACTAGCTTGGAGGCAGATACGCAGTATTTT.